The entry that follows covers one T cell receptor beta chain sequence. V was clipped by 1 base and J by 5 bases; unmatched bases: 2. The CDR3 loop spans 14 amino acids. In germline, CDR1 is MNHEY, CDR2 SVGAGI. The data are from a study of control samples from healthy donors and cancer patients. Some clones are missing from TCRdb's copy, which holds only in-frame ones; the method was immunoSEQ multiplex PCR. The sample shows 100,000 to 150,000 clones, around 90% of them seen only once. The clonotype was recovered from a man between 40 and 49 years old in good health. This sequence joins TRBV6-5 and TRBJ2-1, with 7 bases matching TRBD2. The source material was blood. The DNA for the CDR3 is TGTGCCAGCAGTTACTGGGAGGGAAACAATGAGCAGTTCTTC. It specifies CASSYWEGNNEQFF.